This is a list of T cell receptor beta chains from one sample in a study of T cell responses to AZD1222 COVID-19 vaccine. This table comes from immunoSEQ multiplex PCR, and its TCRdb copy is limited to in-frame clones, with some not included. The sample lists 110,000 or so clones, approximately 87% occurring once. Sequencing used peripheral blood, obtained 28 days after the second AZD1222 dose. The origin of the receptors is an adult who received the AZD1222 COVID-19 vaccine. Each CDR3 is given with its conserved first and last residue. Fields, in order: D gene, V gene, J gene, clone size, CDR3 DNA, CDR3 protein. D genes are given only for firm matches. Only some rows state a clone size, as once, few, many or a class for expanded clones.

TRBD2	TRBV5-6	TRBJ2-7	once	TGTGCCAGCAGCTTGATCGGGACTAGGTACGAGCAGTACTTC	CASSLIGTRYEQYF
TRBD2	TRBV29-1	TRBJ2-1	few	TGCAGCGTTGCAGGGACTAGCAGGGATGAGCAGTTCTTC	CSVAGTSRDEQFF
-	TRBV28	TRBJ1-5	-	TGTGCCAGCAGTGAAACAGGGTTGGGCAATCAGCCCCAGCATTTT	CASSETGLGNQPQHF
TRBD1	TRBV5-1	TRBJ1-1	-	TGCGCCAGCAGCGAAGGACAGGGGAGCACTGAAGCTTTCTTT	CASSEGQGSTEAFF
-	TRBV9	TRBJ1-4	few	TGTGCCAGCAGCGTAGGGGGAGGGAAACTGTTTTTT	CASSVGGGKLFF
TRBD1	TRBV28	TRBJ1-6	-	TGTGCCAGCAGTTTTCCCGACAGGGCTTCACCCCTCCACTTT	CASSFPDRASPLHF
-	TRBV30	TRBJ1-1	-	TGTGCCTGGACGGGAGATATGAACACTGAAGCTTTCTTT	CAWTGDMNTEAFF
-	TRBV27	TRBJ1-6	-	TGTGCCAGCAAAGTCACACAGGGCCAATCACCCCTCCACTTT	CASKVTQGQSPLHF
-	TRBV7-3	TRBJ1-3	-	TGTGCCAGCAGCCGTGGGGACACCATATATTTT	CASSRGDTIYF
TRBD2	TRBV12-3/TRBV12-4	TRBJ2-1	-	TGTGCCAGCGGGGCGGGGGACTACAATGAGCAGTTCTTC	CASGAGDYNEQFF
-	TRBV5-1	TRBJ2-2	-	TGCGCCAGCAGCCTAGCGATCCCCCGGGGCACCGGGGAGCTGTTTTTT	CASSLAIPRGTGELFF
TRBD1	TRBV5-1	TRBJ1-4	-	TGCGCCAGCAGCTTGGCGGACAGGACTTTTGAGGGTGAAAAACTGTTTTTT	CASSLADRTFEGEKLFF
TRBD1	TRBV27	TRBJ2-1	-	TGTGCCAGCAGTCTCCTCTTGAACAGGGGCGATGAGCAGTTCTTC	CASSLLLNRGDEQFF
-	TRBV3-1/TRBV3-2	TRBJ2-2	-	TGTGCCAGCAGCTGCACCGGCAGGAGTCCGAAAAACACCGGGGAGCTGTTTTTT	CASSCTGRSPKNTGELFF
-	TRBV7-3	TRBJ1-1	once	TGTGCCAGCAGCTTATCTGCGACGAACACTGAAGCTTTCTTT	CASSLSATNTEAFF
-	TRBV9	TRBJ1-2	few	TGTGCCAGCAGCAGAGACTATGGCTACACCTTC	CASSRDYGYTF
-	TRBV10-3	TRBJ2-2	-	TGTGCCATCAGTGACCCTACTCAAAACACCGGGGAGCTGTTTTTT	CAISDPTQNTGELFF
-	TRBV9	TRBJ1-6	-	TGTGCCAGCAGCGTAGACCCGACAGCCAGCTCCTATAATTCACCCCTCCACTTT	CASSVDPTASSYNSPLHF
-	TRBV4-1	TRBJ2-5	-	TGCGCCAGCAGTGGGAGAGAGACCCAGTACTTC	CASSGRETQYF
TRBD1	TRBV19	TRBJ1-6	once	TGTGCCAGTAGTTTCAGGGGGCCTAATTCACCCCTCCACTTT	CASSFRGPNSPLHF
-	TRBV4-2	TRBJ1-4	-	TGTGCCAGCAGCCAGGGAAGAGGGGAAAAACTGTTTTTT	CASSQGRGEKLFF
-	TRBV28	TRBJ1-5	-	TGTGCCAGCAGTTTTGGGCGGATCAATCAGCCCCAGCATTTT	CASSFGRINQPQHF
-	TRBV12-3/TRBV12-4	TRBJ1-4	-	TGTGCCAGCAGTCGTTCCGATGAAAAACTGTTTTTT	CASSRSDEKLFF
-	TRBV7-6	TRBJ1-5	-	TGTGCCAGCAGCCTGGACGGGACGCCATATCAGCCCCAGCATTTT	CASSLDGTPYQPQHF
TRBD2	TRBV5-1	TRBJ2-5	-	TGCGCCAGCAGCAATGAGGGAGGGCCGACAGAGACCCAGTACTTC	CASSNEGGPTETQYF
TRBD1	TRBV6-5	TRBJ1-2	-	TGTGCCAGCAGAGCACAGGGGGCTTATGGCTACACCTTC	CASRAQGAYGYTF
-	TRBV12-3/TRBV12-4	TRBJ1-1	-	TGTGCCAGCTCCGACAGAAGAGGGGCTGAAGCTTTCTTT	CASSDRRGAEAFF
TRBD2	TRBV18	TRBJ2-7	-	TGTGCCAGCTCACCACGCGGGAGGCTTTCCTACGAGCAGTACTTC	CASSPRGRLSYEQYF
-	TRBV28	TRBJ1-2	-	TGTGCCACTCGACGTCGAAATAACTATGGCTACACCTTC	CATRRRNNYGYTF
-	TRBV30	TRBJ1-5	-	TGTGCCTGGAGTGACAGGGTGAATCAGCCCCAGCATTTT	CAWSDRVNQPQHF
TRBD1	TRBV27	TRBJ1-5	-	TGTGCCAGCAGGCCGGGACAGGGGCAACAGCCCCAGCATTTT	CASRPGQGQQPQHF
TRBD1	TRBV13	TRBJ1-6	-	TGTGCCAGCAGCGGGGACAGGGCTTTTAATTCACCCCTCCACTTT	CASSGDRAFNSPLHF
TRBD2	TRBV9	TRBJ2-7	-	TGTGCCAGCAGCGTAGATGGCGGGGGGAGCTACGAGCAGTACTTC	CASSVDGGGSYEQYF
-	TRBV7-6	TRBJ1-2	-	TGTGCCAGCAGCCCGCGAAGCGGGGGAAATTATGGCTACACCTTC	CASSPRSGGNYGYTF
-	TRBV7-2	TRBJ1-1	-	TGTGCCAGCAGCTTAGTCGCTGGAGATGAAGCTTTCTTT	CASSLVAGDEAFF
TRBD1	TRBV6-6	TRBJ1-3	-	TGTGCCAGCACCATCCGGGACAGCCGGAACACCATATATTTT	CASTIRDSRNTIYF